This T cell receptor beta chain was found in a study of circulating and synovial CD4+ cells in juvenile arthritis. Study-level findings and limits: Deeper sequencing increased measured overlap with synovial clonotypes. Bulk blood CD4 samples held at least an order of magnitude more or fewer genomes than CPL. Vbeta family usage analysis did not detect the pathogenic-like versus bulk difference.

The protocol was immunoSEQ multiplex PCR, while the TCRdb copy is restricted to in-frame clones and leaves out a portion. The sample has around 18,000 clones; roughly 89% are singletons. Trimming removed 2 bases from V and 2 bases from J, with 10 bases in between. Germline V gene lookup returns CDR1 GTSNPN and CDR2 SVGIG (reference sequence). The CDR3 runs to 15 residues. Comment on this clone: Its antigen is currently unknown. Other DNA sequences in the sample encode the same CDR3.

Donors were patients with active juvenile idiopathic arthritis. This clonotype originated in a human donor with juvenile idiopathic arthritis. This chain connects TRBV30 to TRBJ1-6; D call uncertain. What was sequenced was CD4+ T cells from blood. This chain's CDR3 is CAWSSEVTYNSPLHF. CDR3 nucleotide sequence: TGTGCCTGGAGTAGCGAGGTGACCTATAATTCACCCCTCCACTTT.